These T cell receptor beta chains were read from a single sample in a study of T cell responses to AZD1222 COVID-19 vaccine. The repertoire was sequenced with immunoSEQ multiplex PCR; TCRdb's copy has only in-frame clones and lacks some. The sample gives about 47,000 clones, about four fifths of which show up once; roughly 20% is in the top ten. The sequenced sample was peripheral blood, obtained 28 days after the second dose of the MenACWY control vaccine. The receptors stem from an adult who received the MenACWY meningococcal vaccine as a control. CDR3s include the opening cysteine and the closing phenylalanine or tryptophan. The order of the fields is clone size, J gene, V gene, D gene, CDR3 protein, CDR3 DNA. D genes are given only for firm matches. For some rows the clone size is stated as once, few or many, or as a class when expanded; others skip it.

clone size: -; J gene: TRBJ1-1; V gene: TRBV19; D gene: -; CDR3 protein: CASSVATWRGSANTEAFF; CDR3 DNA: TGTGCCAGTAGTGTTGCTACTTGGAGGGGCTCGGCGAACACTGAAGCTTTCTTT
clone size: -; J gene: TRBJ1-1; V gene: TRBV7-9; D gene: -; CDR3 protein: CASSPTSTEAFF; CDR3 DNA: TGTGCCAGCAGCCCGACATCCACTGAAGCTTTCTTT
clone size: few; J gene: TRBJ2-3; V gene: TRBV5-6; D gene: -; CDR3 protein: CASSLDGWSGTDTQYF; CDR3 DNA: TGTGCCAGCAGCTTGGATGGGTGGTCGGGCACAGATACGCAGTATTTT
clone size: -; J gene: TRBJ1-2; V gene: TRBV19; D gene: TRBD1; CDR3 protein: CASSSGTGGLYGYTF; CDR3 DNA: TGTGCCAGTAGTTCCGGGACAGGGGGACTCTATGGCTACACCTTC
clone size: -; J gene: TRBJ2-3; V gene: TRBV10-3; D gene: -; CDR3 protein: CAISTDFSGQDPDTQYF; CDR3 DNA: TGTGCCATCAGTACCGATTTTTCGGGACAAGATCCAGATACGCAGTATTTT
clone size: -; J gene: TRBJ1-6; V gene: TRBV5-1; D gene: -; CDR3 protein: CASSLEWGLYSPLHF; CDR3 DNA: TGCGCCAGCAGCTTGGAGTGGGGGTTGTATTCACCCCTCCACTTT
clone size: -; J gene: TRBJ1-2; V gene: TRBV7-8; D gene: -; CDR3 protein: CASSSQPPGMLYGYTF; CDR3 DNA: TGTGCCAGCAGCTCCCAACCCCCAGGGATGCTCTATGGCTACACCTTC
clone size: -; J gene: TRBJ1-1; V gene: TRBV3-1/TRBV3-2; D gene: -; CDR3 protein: CASSKAGTLNTEAFF; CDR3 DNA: TGTGCCAGCAGCAAAGCCGGGACATTGAACACTGAAGCTTTCTTT
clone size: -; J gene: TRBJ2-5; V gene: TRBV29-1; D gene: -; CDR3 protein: CSVLRTTKETQYF; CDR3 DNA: TGCAGCGTTCTCAGGACGACGAAAGAGACCCAGTACTTC
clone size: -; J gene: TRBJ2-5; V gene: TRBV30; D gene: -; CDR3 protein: CAWSVGFEGTQYF; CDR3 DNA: TGTGCCTGGAGTGTGGGTTTCGAGGGGACCCAGTACTTC
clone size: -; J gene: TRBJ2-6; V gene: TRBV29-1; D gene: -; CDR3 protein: CSVTSDGSSGANVLTF; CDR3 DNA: TGCAGCGTGACCTCCGACGGAAGCTCTGGGGCCAACGTCCTGACTTTC
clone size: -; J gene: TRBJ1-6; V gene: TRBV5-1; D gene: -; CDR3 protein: CASMGEGSLGSPLHF; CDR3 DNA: TGCGCCAGCATGGGAGAGGGCTCCCTTGGTTCACCCCTCCACTTT
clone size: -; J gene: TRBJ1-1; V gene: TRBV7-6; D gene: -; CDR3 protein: CASSLGAGETEAFF; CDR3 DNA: TGTGCCAGCAGCTTAGGGGCAGGGGAGACTGAAGCTTTCTTT
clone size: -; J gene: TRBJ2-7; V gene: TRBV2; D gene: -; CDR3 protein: CASSGARHYEQYF; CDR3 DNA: TGTGCCAGCAGTGGGGCCCGTCATTACGAGCAGTACTTC
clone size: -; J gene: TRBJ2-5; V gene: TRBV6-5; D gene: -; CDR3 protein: CASSLGTPRQETQYF; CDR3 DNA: TGTGCCAGCAGCTTAGGGACACCCCGCCAAGAGACCCAGTACTTC
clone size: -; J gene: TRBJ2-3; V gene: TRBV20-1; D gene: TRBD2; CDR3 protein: CSARGGDTQYF; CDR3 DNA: TGCAGTGCTAGGGGGGGGGATACGCAGTATTTT
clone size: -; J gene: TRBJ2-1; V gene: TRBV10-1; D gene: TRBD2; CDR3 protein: CATSSGGTYNEQFF; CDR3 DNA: TGCGCCACCTCTAGCGGGGGGACCTACAATGAGCAGTTCTTC
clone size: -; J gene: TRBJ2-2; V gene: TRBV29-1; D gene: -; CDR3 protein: CSVAASFTGELFF; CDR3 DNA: TGCAGCGTTGCCGCTAGCTTCACCGGGGAGCTGTTTTTT
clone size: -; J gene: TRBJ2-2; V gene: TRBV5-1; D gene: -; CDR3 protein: CASCQAPGMSGELFF; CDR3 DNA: TGCGCCAGCTGCCAAGCTCCAGGGATGTCCGGGGAGCTGTTTTTT
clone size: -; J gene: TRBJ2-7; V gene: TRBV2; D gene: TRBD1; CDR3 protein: CASSWDRLYEQYF; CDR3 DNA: TGTGCCAGCAGTTGGGACAGGCTCTACGAGCAGTACTTC
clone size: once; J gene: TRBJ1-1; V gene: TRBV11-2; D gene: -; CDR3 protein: CASSPQDRRREAFF; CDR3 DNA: TGTGCCAGCAGCCCACAGGATAGGAGGCGTGAAGCTTTCTTT
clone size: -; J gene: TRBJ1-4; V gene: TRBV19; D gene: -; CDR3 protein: CASSPQVLSNEKLFF; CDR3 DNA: TGTGCCAGTAGTCCTCAGGTACTGAGTAATGAAAAACTGTTTTTT
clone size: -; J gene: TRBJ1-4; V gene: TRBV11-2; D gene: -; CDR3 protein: CASSSDRRNEKLFF; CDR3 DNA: TGTGCCAGCAGCAGTGACAGGCGAAATGAAAAACTGTTTTTT
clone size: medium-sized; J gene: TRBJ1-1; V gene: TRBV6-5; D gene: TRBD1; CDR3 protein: CASNLQGSTEAFF; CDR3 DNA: TGTGCCAGCAACCTACAGGGGTCCACTGAAGCTTTCTTT
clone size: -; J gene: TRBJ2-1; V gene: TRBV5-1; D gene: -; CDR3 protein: CASSPRGSNEQFF; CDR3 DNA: TGCGCCAGCAGCCCACGCGGCTCGAATGAGCAGTTCTTC
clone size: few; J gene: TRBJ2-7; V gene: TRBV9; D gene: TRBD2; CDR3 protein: CASSAGLAGGGQYF; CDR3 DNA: TGTGCCAGCAGCGCGGGACTAGCGGGAGGCGGGCAGTACTTC
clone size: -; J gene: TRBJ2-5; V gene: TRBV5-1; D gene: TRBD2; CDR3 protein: CASSQTSGGAKTQYF; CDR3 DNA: TGCGCCAGCAGCCAAACTAGCGGTGGGGCGAAGACCCAGTACTTC
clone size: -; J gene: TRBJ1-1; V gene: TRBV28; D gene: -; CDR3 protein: CASGLDGLEAFF; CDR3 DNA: TGTGCCAGCGGGTTGGACGGGTTAGAGGCTTTCTTT
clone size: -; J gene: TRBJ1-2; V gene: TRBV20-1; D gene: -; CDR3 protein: CSARGQHLPIF; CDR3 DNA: TGCAGTGCTAGAGGACAGCATCTCCCTATTTTC
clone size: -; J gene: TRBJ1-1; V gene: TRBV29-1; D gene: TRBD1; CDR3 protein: CSAQNRGRNTEAFF; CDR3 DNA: TGCAGCGCCCAAAACAGGGGGCGGAACACTGAAGCTTTCTTT
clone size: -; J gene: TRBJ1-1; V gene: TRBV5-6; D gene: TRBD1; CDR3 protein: CASSLPGGYTEAFF; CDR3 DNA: TGTGCCAGCAGCTTGCCAGGGGGCTACACTGAAGCTTTCTTT
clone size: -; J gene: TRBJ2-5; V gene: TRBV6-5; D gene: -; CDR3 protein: CASSRSLQETQYF; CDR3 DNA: TGTGCCAGCAGCCGTTCTTTGCAAGAGACCCAGTACTTC
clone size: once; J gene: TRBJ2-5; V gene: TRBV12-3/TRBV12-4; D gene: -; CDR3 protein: CASSLGKTQYF; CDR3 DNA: TGTGCCAGCAGTTTAGGGAAGACCCAGTACTTC
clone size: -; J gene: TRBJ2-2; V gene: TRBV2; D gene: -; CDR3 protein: CASQLQIGELFF; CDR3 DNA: TGTGCCAGCCAACTTCAGATTGGGGAGCTGTTTTTT
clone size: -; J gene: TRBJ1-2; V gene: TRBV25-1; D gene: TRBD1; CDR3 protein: CASSEGTGAYGYTF; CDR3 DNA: TGTGCCAGCAGTGAGGGGACAGGGGCCTATGGCTACACCTTC
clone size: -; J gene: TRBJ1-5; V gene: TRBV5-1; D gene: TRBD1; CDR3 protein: CASSLTGGFNQPQHF; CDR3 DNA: TGCGCCAGCAGCTTGACAGGGGGCTTCAATCAGCCCCAGCATTTT
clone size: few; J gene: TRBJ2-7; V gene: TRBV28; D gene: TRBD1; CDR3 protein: CASTRRDREHEQYF; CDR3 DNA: TGTGCCAGCACTAGGCGGGACAGGGAACACGAGCAGTACTTC
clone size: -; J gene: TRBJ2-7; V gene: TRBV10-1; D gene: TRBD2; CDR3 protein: CASSEYGLAREQYF; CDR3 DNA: TGCGCCAGCAGTGAGTACGGACTAGCAAGAGAGCAGTACTTC
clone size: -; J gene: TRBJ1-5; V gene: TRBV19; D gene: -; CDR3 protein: CASSIPTQPQHF; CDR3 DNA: TGTGCCAGTAGTATACCCACTCAGCCCCAGCATTTT
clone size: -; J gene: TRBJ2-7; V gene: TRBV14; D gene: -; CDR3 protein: CASSQDIGYDEQYF; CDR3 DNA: TGTGCCAGCAGCCAAGATATCGGGTACGACGAGCAGTACTTC
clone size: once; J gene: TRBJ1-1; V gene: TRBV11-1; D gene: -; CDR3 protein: CASGKDTEAFF; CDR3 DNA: TGTGCCAGCGGAAAGGACACTGAAGCTTTCTTT